This TCR beta chain appears in the sequencing data of a study of control samples from healthy donors and cancer patients. The CDR3 covers 15 residues. CDR1 SGHNT and CDR2 YYREEE come from the germline V gene (reference sequence). The V gene lost 2 bases and the J gene lost 7 bases, with 19 bases spanning the gap. Sequencing was performed with immunoSEQ multiplex PCR; in TCRdb, only in-frame clones are kept and a portion is missing. Of 84,000 or so clones in the sample, roughly 84% were seen once. Sequencing used PBMCs. V and J are TRBV5-4 and TRBJ2-7; no definite D call. The sequence was collected from a man in his 60s with head and neck cancer. CDR3 coding DNA: TGTGCCAGCAGCTTTCCACAGCCCGGAAAAGGGGAGCAGTACTTC. This gives the protein CASSFPQPGKGEQYF.